The 22 T cell receptor beta chains in this list originate from one sample, sequenced in a study of cytomegalovirus exposure and HLA in healthy donors. TCRdb's table, derived via immunoSEQ multiplex PCR, lists solely in-frame clones and lacks some. The top ten hold 3% to 3.5% of the sample, which has 150,000 to 200,000 clones, roughly nine tenths seen once. What was sequenced was PBMCs. These receptor sequences come from a woman under 30 in good health and CMV-seropositive.

This clone was recorded a few times. The germline gene is not matched at one end of the junction; a read error may be the cause. V gene TRBV5-1 combines with J gene TRBJ1-2; 7 bases align to TRBD1. Germline assignment: CDR1 SGHRS and CDR2 YFSETQ. The CDR3 loop spans 14 amino acids. The CDR3 loop reads CASSVRQGGVVRRF. As DNA, the CDR3 is TGCGCCAGCAGCGTACGACAGGGAGGAGTGGTGCGTCGCTTC.

V is TRBV5-1 and J is TRBJ2-5, with 10 positions matching TRBD2. Germline-derived CDR1 and CDR2 are SGHRS and YFSETQ. This CDR3 has 15 residues. With 0 bases clipped from V and 2 bases from J, the junction kept 1 base outside the gene matches. CDR3 coding DNA: TGCGCCAGCAGCTTGGCACTAGCGGGGCAAGAGACCCAGTACTTC. This translates into CASSLALAGQETQYF.

The chain recombines TRBV18 with TRBJ2-1; TRBD2 is a possible D gene (7 bases). This CDR3 region has 14 residues. Per the germline V gene, CDR1 is KGHSH and CDR2 is LQKENI. With 8 bases removed from V and 8 bases from J, the gap between germline ends came to 19 bases. CDR3 in DNA: TGTGCCAGCACCCGGACGGGCGGGGGCGATGAGCAGTTCTTC. Protein: CASTRTGGGDEQFF.

The rearrangement uses TRBV7-6 and TRBJ2-1; 9 nucleotides align to TRBD2. Germline lookup yields CDR1 SGHVS and CDR2 FNYEAQ. V was clipped by 5 bases and J by 9 bases; unmatched bases: 14. The CDR3 has 16 residues. The CDR3 region has the DNA TGTGCCAGCAGCCCAAGCGGGACTAGCTGGTCGGGTGAGCAGTTCTTC. Its translation: CASSPSGTSWSGEQFF.

This chain connects TRBV7-9 to TRBJ1-2, with D tentatively TRBD1 (6 bases). V was clipped by 7 bases and J by 2 bases, with 11 bases between them. The CDR3 is 13 residues long. Germline V gene data show CDR1 as SEHNR and CDR2 as FQNEAQ (reference sequence). CDR3 DNA sequence: TGTGCCAGCACAATCGGGACAAACTATGGCTACACCTTC. Protein sequence: CASTIGTNYGYTF.

The CDR3 DNA follows: TGTGCCAGCTCCCCGGGGGGCGTGAACACCGGGGAGCTGTTTTTT. It yields the protein CASSPGGVNTGELFF. This chain links TRBV7-8 with TRBJ2-2; perhaps TRBD2 as D (7 bases). V was cut by 8 bases and J by 1 base, with 14 bases left in between. The CDR3 consists of 15 residues. Germline V gene data show CDR1 as SGHVS and CDR2 as FQNEAQ. The full variable domain, with the rest looked up from reference TRBV7-8 and TRBJ2-2, is GAGVSQSPRYKVAKRGQDVALRCDPISGHVSLFWYQQALGQGPEFLTYFQNEAQLDKSGLPSDRFFAERPEGSVSTLKIQRTQQEDSAVYLCASSPGGVNTGELFFGEGSRLTVL.

The chain has TRBV10-1 and TRBJ2-1; TRBD2 matches at 9 bases. Germline V CDR1 and CDR2: WNHNN, SYGVQD (reference sequence). Losses at the gene ends were 5 bases for V and 7 bases for J; bases not matched to a gene: 9. CDR3 length: 15 residues. In DNA form, the CDR3 reads TGCGCCAGCAGTCCGATAGCGGGGGTTTGGAATGAGCAGTTCTTC. Its translation is CASSPIAGVWNEQFF.

This clone was recorded only once. The J gene is TRBJ2-3, the V gene TRBV5-1, with D possibly TRBD1 on 5 matching bases. Trimming shortened V by 0 bases and J by 2 bases, and 10 bases separated the two germline ends. Per the germline V gene, CDR1 is SGHRS and CDR2 is YFSETQ. This CDR3 comprises 15 residues. CDR3 amino acids: CASSLEDTTTDTQYF. The DNA of the CDR3 is TGCGCCAGCAGCTTGGAGGACACAACCACAGATACGCAGTATTTT.

The CDR3 DNA is TGTGCCAGCAGTGGACCGGGACTAGCAGCTGAGCAGTTCTTC. Protein sequence: CASSGPGLAAEQFF. The rearrangement uses TRBV28 and TRBJ2-1, with TRBD2 identical over 9 bases. Germline values: CDR1 MDHEN, CDR2 SYDVKM. The junction had 8 bases not matched to a gene; V was cut back by 5 bases and J by 9 bases. The CDR3 sequence is 14 residues long.

The rearrangement joins TRBV18 to TRBJ2-7, with D possibly TRBD1 on 6 matching bases. The germline gives CDR1 KGHSH, CDR2 LQKENI. This CDR3 spans 13 amino acids. The V end lost 6 bases, the J end lost 4 bases, and 13 bases lay between the germline ends. DNA for the CDR3: TGTGCCAGCTCGCCCAATAGGGGGTACGAGCAGTACTTC. This sequence encodes CASSPNRGYEQYF. Combining the CDR3 with reference TRBV18 and TRBJ2-7 gives the whole variable domain NAGVMQNPRHLVRRRGQEARLRCSPMKGHSHVYWYRQLPEEGLKFMVYLQKENIIDESGMPKERFSAEFPKEGPSILRIQQVVRGDSAAYFCASSPNRGYEQYFGPGTRLTVT.

The rearrangement joins TRBV4-3 to TRBJ2-7, with 7 bases that match TRBD2. Germline trimming cut 0 bases from V and 0 bases from J; bases unmatched to any gene: 8. CDR1 is LGHNA, CDR2 YSLEER, per germline. The CDR3 consists of 17 residues. The CDR3 is CASSQEAGTTFSYEQYF. CDR3 bases: TGCGCCAGCAGCCAAGAGGCCGGGACTACCTTCTCCTACGAGCAGTACTTC.

CDR3 sequence (DNA): TGCGCCAGCAGCCCGGGACTAGCAGAATCCACCGGGGAGCTGTTTTTT. The encoded protein is CASSPGLAESTGELFF. The V call is TRBV5-1, the J call TRBJ2-2, with 9 bases fitting TRBD2. The CDR3 runs 16 residues. Germline V lookup: CDR1 SGHRS, CDR2 YFSETQ. J was trimmed by 4 bases and V by 4 bases; bases with no gene match: 8.

In this sample, this clone turned up once. The rearrangement links TRBV6-5 to TRBJ2-3; weak D call: TRBD2 (5 bases). The CDR3 spans 13 residues. CDR1 and CDR2 (germline): MNHEY, SVGAGI. The germline V and J ends were trimmed by 2 bases and 3 bases, with 6 bases remaining between them. For the CDR3, the DNA is TGTGCCAGCAGTTACAGCGGTACAGATACGCAGTATTTT. Its protein is CASSYSGTDTQYF.

The chain is built from TRBV25-1 and TRBJ1-1, with D possibly TRBD1 on 6 matching bases. V shed 6 bases and J shed 3 bases, with 8 bases lying between them. Germline CDR1 reads MGHDK; CDR2 reads SYGVNS. This CDR3 region has 12 residues. CDR3 protein: CASRDSHTEAFF. The CDR3 region has the DNA TGTGCCAGCAGGGACAGCCACACTGAAGCTTTCTTT.

V gene TRBV2 combines with J gene TRBJ2-1; 8 bases agree with TRBD1. Germline CDR1 and CDR2: SNHLY and FYNNEI. This CDR3 has 14 residues. V shed 5 bases and J 10 bases; nucleotides not matched to a gene: 10. The CDR3 DNA is TGTGCCAGCAGTTACCGTCAGGGGGCACGGGAGCAGTTCTTC. Translated, it gives CASSYRQGAREQFF. The entire variable domain, with the rest obtained from reference TRBV2 and TRBJ2-1, is as follows: EPEVTQTPSHQVTQMGQEVILRCVPISNHLYFYWYRQILGQKVEFLVSFYNNEISEKSEIFDDQFSVERPDGSNFTLKIRSTKLEDSAMYFCASSYRQGAREQFFGPGTRLTVL.

This sequence joins TRBV19 and TRBJ1-3; a possible D gene is TRBD1 (6 bases). The V end was cut by 6 bases, the J end by 5 bases, with 20 bases between. CDR1 is LNHDA, CDR2 SQIVND, per germline (reference sequence). This CDR3 spans 16 amino acids. Here the CDR3 reads CASSPGATGSRNTIYF. CDR3 bases: TGTGCCAGTAGCCCTGGAGCCACAGGGAGTAGAAACACCATATATTTT.

The V and J genes are TRBV6-5 and TRBJ2-7; maybe TRBD1 (6 bases). The V end lost 6 bases, the J end lost 1 base, and 13 bases lay between the germline ends. The CDR3 is 14 amino acids. The germline V gene encodes CDR1 MNHEY and CDR2 SVGAGI. CDR3 protein: CASRGQQSSYEQYF. In DNA, the CDR3 is TGTGCCAGCAGGGGACAACAGAGTTCCTACGAGCAGTACTTC.

This rearrangement joins TRBV27 to TRBJ2-7; 9 bases are a match to TRBD2. Germline V gene data show CDR1 as MNHEY and CDR2 as SMNVEV (reference sequence). This CDR3 has 15 amino acids. Germline trimming cut 3 bases from V and 6 bases from J; bases unmatched to any gene: 9. CDR3 residues: CASSFNSGRRVEQYF. As DNA, the CDR3 is TGTGCCAGCAGTTTCAATAGCGGGAGAAGGGTCGAGCAGTACTTC.

The chain couples TRBV5-4 to TRBJ2-3, with 8 bases that match TRBD2. J was trimmed by 3 bases and V by 2 bases; bases with no gene match: 11. The V gene's germline CDR1 is SGHNT and CDR2 YYREEE (reference sequence). This CDR3 is built from 17 residues. The CDR3 DNA is TGTGCCAGCAGCTTTAGTCTGAAGCGGGGGCCAACAGATACGCAGTATTTT. Its protein is CASSFSLKRGPTDTQYF.

The chain links TRBV7-9 to TRBJ2-1; TRBD2 might be the D (5 bases). The CDR3 extends over 12 amino acids. Between the trimmed V and J ends, which lost 5 bases and 6 bases, there was a span of 8 bases. CDR1 and CDR2 (germline): SEHNR, FQNEAQ (reference sequence). CDR3 residues: CASSRGSNEQFF. For the CDR3, the DNA is TGTGCCAGCAGCCGGGGTAGCAATGAGCAGTTCTTC.

The chain joins TRBV10-3 to TRBJ2-1, with a weak D call TRBD2 (6 bases). CDR1 is ENHRY and CDR2 is SYGVKD in the germline V gene. Deletions cut 4 bases from V and 3 bases from J, with 13 bases between. The CDR3 covers 15 residues. CDR3 residues: CAISGEAGSYNEQFF. CDR3 sequence (DNA): TGTGCCATCAGTGGAGAGGCGGGAAGCTACAATGAGCAGTTCTTC.

The chain recombines TRBV7-2 with TRBJ2-7, with no clear D. This CDR3 is built from 15 residues. CDR1 SGHTA and CDR2 FQGNSA come from the germline V gene. Trimming pared 0 bases from V and 5 bases from J, leaving 14 bases between. CDR3 residues: CASSLAFSRVDEQYF. The CDR3 DNA sequence: TGTGCCAGCAGCTTAGCGTTTAGCCGGGTTGACGAGCAGTACTTC.